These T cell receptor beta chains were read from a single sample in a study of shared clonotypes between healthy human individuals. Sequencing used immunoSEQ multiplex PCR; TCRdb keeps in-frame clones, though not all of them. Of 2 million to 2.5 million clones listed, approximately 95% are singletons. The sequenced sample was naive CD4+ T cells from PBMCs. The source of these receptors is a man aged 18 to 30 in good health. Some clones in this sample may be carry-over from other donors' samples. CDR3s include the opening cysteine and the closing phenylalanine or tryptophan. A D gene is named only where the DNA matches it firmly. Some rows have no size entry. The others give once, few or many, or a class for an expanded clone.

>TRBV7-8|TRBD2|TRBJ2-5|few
CASTRLAGGPEETQYF
TGTGCCAGCACCCGGCTAGCGGGAGGGCCGGAAGAGACCCAGTACTTC
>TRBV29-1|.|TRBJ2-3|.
CSVEGQSTDTQYF
TGCAGCGTTGAAGGGCAAAGCACAGATACGCAGTATTTT
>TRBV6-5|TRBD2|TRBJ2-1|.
CASSYGGGPYNEQFF
TGTGCCAGCAGTTACGGGGGAGGGCCGTACAATGAGCAGTTCTTC
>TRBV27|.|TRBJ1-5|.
CASPVGPQHF
TGTGCCAGCCCGGTGGGGCCCCAGCATTTT
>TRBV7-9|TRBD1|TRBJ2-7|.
CASSKRQGVSYEQYF
TGTGCCAGCAGCAAGCGACAGGGGGTGTCCTACGAGCAGTACTTC
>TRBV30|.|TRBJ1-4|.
CAGGREPPNEKLFF
TGTGCCGGAGGTAGGGAACCTCCTAATGAAAAACTGTTTTTT
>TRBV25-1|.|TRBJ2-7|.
CASNGNYEQYF
TGTGCCAGCAACGGGAACTACGAGCAGTACTTC
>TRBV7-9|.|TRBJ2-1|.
CASIPGRSYNEQFF
TGTGCCAGCATCCCCGGTCGTTCCTACAATGAGCAGTTCTTC
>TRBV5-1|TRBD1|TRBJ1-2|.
CASSFLPQGTNYGYTF
TGCGCCAGCAGCTTCCTCCCACAGGGGACCAACTATGGCTACACCTTC
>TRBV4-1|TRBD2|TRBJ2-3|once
CASSLLAGTGDTQYF
TGCGCCAGCAGCTTACTAGCGGGGACGGGAGATACGCAGTATTTT
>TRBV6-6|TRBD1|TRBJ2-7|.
CASRETGGYEQYF
TGTGCCAGCAGGGAAACAGGGGGGTACGAGCAGTACTTC
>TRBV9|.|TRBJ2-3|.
CASSVVAASDTQYF
TGTGCCAGCAGCGTCGTGGCAGCGTCAGATACGCAGTATTTT
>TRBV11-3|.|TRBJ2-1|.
CASSFGSSYNEQFF
TGTGCCAGCAGCTTTGGTAGCTCCTACAATGAGCAGTTCTTC
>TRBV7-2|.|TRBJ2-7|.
CASSLVSSGPHEQYF
TGTGCCAGCAGCTTAGTTTCAAGCGGGCCCCACGAGCAGTACTTC
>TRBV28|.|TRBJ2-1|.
CASSEDSYNEQFF
TGTGCCAGCAGCGAAGACAGTTACAATGAGCAGTTCTTC
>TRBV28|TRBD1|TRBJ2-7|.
CASSGPGTGSYEQYF
TGTGCCAGCAGTGGGCCAGGGACAGGATCCTACGAGCAGTACTTC
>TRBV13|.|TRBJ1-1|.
CASSHRDTRTRPTEAFF
TGTGCCAGCAGCCACCGGGACACACGTACCCGACCCACTGAAGCTTTCTTT
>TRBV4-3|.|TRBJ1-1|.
CASSQDARRNTEAFF
TGCGCCAGCAGCCAAGATGCCCGACGGAACACTGAAGCTTTCTTT
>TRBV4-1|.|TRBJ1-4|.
CASSQVAGPNEKLFF
TGCGCCAGCAGCCAAGTGGCAGGTCCTAATGAAAAACTGTTTTTT
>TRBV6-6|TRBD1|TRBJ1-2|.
CASSYGTGGIDYGYTF
TGTGCCAGCAGTTACGGGACAGGGGGCATTGACTATGGCTACACCTTC
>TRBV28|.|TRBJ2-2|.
CASSEPGELFF
TGTGCCAGCAGCGAACCCGGGGAGCTGTTTTTT
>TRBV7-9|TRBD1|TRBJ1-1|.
CASSLRDRDNTEAFF
TGTGCCAGCAGCTTACGGGACAGGGACAACACTGAAGCTTTCTTT
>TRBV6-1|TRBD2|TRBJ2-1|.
CASSELGTRRNNEQFF
TGTGCCAGCAGTGAATTAGGGACTAGGCGGAACAATGAGCAGTTCTTC
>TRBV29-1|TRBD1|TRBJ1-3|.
CSAAPDRAGNTIYF
TGCAGCGCTGCACCGGACAGGGCTGGAAACACCATATATTTT
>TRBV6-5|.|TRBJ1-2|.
CASRRGANYGYTF
TGTGCCAGCAGGCGGGGGGCTAACTATGGCTACACCTTC
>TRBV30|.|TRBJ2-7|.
CAWSVRAATGEQYF
TGTGCCTGGAGTGTACGGGCGGCCACGGGGGAGCAGTACTTC